This entry describes one T cell receptor beta chain. This entry belongs to a study of blood T cell repertoires in COVID-19. The wider study: Some COVID-19 samples were acute and others convalescent; all came from the United States, Italy and Spain. PBMCs, B-cell-depleted T cells, or T cells provided the cDNA or gDNA that made up the material.

The CDR3 consists of 15 residues. Per the germline V gene, CDR1 is SGHKS and CDR2 is YYEKEE (reference sequence). Between the trimmed V and J ends, which lost 4 bases and 4 bases, there was a span of 17 bases. Original processing methods: Reference gene primer amplification gave nucleated cell count estimates. Profiling relied on immunoSEQ multiplex PCR, and the TCRdb table lists in-frame clones only, not all of them. The D gene and trimming were derived from the DNA, and the V and J assignments and clone size from that table. The table shows some 280,000 clones, with about nine tenths occurring only once.

The sequencing input was peripheral blood. V gene TRBV5-5 combines with J gene TRBJ2-5, with D perhaps TRBD2 (6 bases). The receptor was isolated from a middle-aged woman who had recovered from COVID-19. The CDR3 is CASSHGLAGRETQYF. CDR3 sequence (DNA): TGTGCCAGCAGCCACGGACTTGCGGGACGAGAGACCCAGTACTTC.